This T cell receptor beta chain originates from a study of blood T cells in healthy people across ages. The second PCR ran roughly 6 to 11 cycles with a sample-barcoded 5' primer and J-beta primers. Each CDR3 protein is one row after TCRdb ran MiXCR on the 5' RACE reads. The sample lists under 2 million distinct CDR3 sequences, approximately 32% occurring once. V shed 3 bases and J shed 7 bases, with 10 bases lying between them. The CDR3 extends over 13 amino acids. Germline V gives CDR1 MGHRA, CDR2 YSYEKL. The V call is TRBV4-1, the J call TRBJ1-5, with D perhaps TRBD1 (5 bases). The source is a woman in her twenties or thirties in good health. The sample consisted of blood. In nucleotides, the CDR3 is TGCGCCAGCAGCCACGGGGGAGGGCAGCCCCAGCATTTT. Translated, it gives CASSHGGGQPQHF.